These 15 T cell receptor beta chains share one sample of origin, sequenced in a study of breast tumors, draining lymph nodes, adjacent tissues. Samples came from axillary lymph nodes draining the breast cancer. TCRdb used MiXCR to reprocess the multiplex PCR reads, holding one entry per CDR3 protein. The sample has about 270,000 distinct CDR3 sequences, under 35% seen once; the top ten hold approximately 1%. The source material was axillary lymph node tissue. These receptors came from a female donor with breast cancer. Some clones in this sample may be carry-over from other donors' samples.

About this clonotype itself: This clone may be a read error of a much larger clone one base away. The chain combines TRBV2 with TRBJ2-7; D uncertain. Between the trimmed V and J ends, which lost 3 bases and 1 base, there was a span of 4 bases. Germline values: CDR1 SNHLY, CDR2 FYNNEI. This CDR3 comprises 12 residues. This CDR3 is CASSDESYEQYF. The CDR3, as DNA: TGTGCCAGCAGTGATGAGTCCTACGAGCAGTACTTC. The variable domain in full, completed from reference TRBV2 and TRBJ2-7, reads EPEVTQTPSHQVTQMGQEVILRCVPISNHLYFYWYRQILGQKVEFLVSFYNNEISEKSEIFDDQFSVERPDGSNFTLKIRSTKLEDSAMYFCASSDESYEQYFGPGTRLTVT.

This clonotype was seen repeatedly, ten times or more. The chain carries TRBV12-5 and TRBJ2-1, with D hard to call. V was shortened by 6 bases and J by 4 bases, with 7 bases between the two germline ends. The CDR3 covers 12 residues. CDR1 and CDR2 (germline): LGHNT, FRNRAP. CDR3 loop: CASGMLYNEQFF. The CDR3 bases are TGTGCTAGTGGGATGCTATACAATGAGCAGTTCTTC.

This clonotype was detected many times. The chain recombines TRBV30 with TRBJ1-5; unclear D gene. The germline V and J ends were trimmed by 7 bases and 4 bases, with 11 bases remaining between them. In germline, CDR1 is GTSNPN, CDR2 SVGIG (reference sequence). The CDR3 is 12 amino acids. The CDR3 here is CASQTANQPQHF. CDR3 nucleotides: TGTGCCTCGCAAACCGCGAATCAGCCCCAGCATTTT.

This clonotype was counted between two and nine times. The V and J genes are TRBV12-1 and TRBJ2-7; no DNA check was done on the table's D call, TRBD2. TRBV12-1 is a known pseudogene. The CDR3 extends over 15 amino acids. The CDR3 is CASSFVSGRMWEQYF. The CDR3 nucleotides are TGTGCCAGCAGCTTTGTTAGCGGGAGAATGTGGGAGCAGTACTTC.

This clonotype showed up many times. The chain carries TRBV6-5 and TRBJ2-5, with a possible D match to TRBD1 (6 bases). The V gene lost 5 bases and the J gene lost 5 bases, with 9 bases spanning the gap. The CDR3 spans 12 residues. From germline, CDR1 is MNHEY and CDR2 SVGAGI. This CDR3 reads CASSGGGETQYF. The CDR3 region has the DNA TGTGCCAGCAGTGGGGGCGGGGAGACCCAGTACTTC.

This clonotype showed up just a few times. A much bigger clone sits one base away, suggesting this may be a read error. It is likely a read error, because the conserved phenylalanine at the end of the CDR3 is missing. The chain joins TRBV20-1 to TRBJ2-3; TRBD2 matches at 10 bases. After removal of 5 bases from V and 1 base from J, the junction contained 3 bases not matched to a gene. The CDR3 has 14 amino acids. Germline values: CDR1 DFQATT, CDR2 SNEGSKA (reference sequence). The CDR3 region is CSALAGGRTDTQYL. The CDR3 DNA sequence: TGCAGTGCTTTAGCGGGAGGACGCACAGATACGCAGTATCTT.

In the case of this clonotype: This clone may be a read error of a much larger clone one base away. This rearrangement joins TRBV4-1 to TRBJ2-1, with TRBD1 matching over 9 bases. This CDR3 has 16 residues. CDR1 and CDR2 from the germline V gene are MGHRA and YSYEKL. The CDR3 region is CAGRYQGQGSQVEQFF. Written as DNA, the CDR3 is TGCGCCGGCAGGTACCAGGGACAGGGAAGTCAGGTTGAGCAGTTCTTC.

This sequence joins TRBV9 and TRBJ1-5; D remains ambiguous. The germline V gene encodes CDR1 SGDLS and CDR2 YYNGEE. V lost 0 bases, J lost 10 bases, and 11 bases lay in between. This CDR3 spans 13 amino acids. The CDR3 loop reads CASSVGASGPQHF. The CDR3 DNA is TGTGCCAGCAGCGTAGGGGCTAGCGGACCCCAGCATTTT.

About this clonotype: The conserved closing phenylalanine or tryptophan is absent in this CDR3, likely reflecting a read error. The limits of the CDR3 on the DNA are not certain, so only TCRdb's listed CDR3 is given. V is TRBV15 and J is TRBJ2-3. Germline V gives CDR1 LNHNV, CDR2 YYDKDF (reference sequence). The CDR3 extends over 10 residues, inclusive of both ends. This CDR3 reads CATSREGRNY.

This clonotype was found many times. The chain is built from TRBV15 and TRBJ2-2; D assignment may be TRBD1 or TRBD2 (5 bases each). Germline V CDR1 and CDR2: LNHNV, YYDKDF (reference sequence). The V gene lost 3 bases and the J gene lost 9 bases, with 14 bases spanning the gap. This CDR3 spans 14 amino acids. CDR3 loop: CATSSKPGPWELFF. CDR3 coding DNA: TGTGCCACCAGCAGTAAACCGGGACCATGGGAGCTGTTTTTT.

There are a few counts of this clonotype. A much larger clonotype is one base distant, so this may be a read error. The chain links TRBV20-1 to TRBJ2-1, with D maybe TRBD2 (6 bases). The germline V gene encodes CDR1 DFQATT and CDR2 SNEGSKA (reference sequence). The CDR3 runs 12 residues. The CDR3 bases are TGCAGTGGGGGGGAGGTCCTGGATGAGCCGTTCTTC. Amino acids: CSGGEVLDEPFF.

Of note for this clonotype: This clone may be a read error of a much larger clone one base away. The rearrangement links TRBV11-2 to TRBJ2-1; TRBD1 agrees at 8 bases. The J segment lost 8 bases and the V segment lost 3 bases, leaving 9 bases of the junction unmatched. This CDR3 spans 15 amino acids. Germline V gene data show CDR1 as SGHAT and CDR2 as FQNNGV. DNA for the CDR3: TGTGCCAGCAGCTTTTGGGGACAGGCCGACGATGAGCAGTTCTTC. This codes for CASSFWGQADDEQFF.

Comments on this clonotype: With a much larger clone just one base away, this may be a read error. This chain joins TRBV7-9 and TRBJ2-1; D is ambiguous. This CDR3 has 15 residues. In germline, CDR1 is SEHNR, CDR2 FQNEAQ (reference sequence). The CDR3, as DNA: TGTGCCAGCAGCCTAATCCCGGGTGTTTACAATGAGCAGCTCTTC. It codes for CASSLIPGVYNEQLF.

This clonotype was seen repeatedly, ten times or more. The gene calls are TRBV7-8 and TRBJ1-6, with 7 positions matching TRBD1. Germline V lookup: CDR1 SGHVS, CDR2 FQNEAQ. The CDR3 is made up of 18 amino acids. The J segment lost 0 bases and the V segment lost 5 bases, leaving 10 bases of the junction unmatched. The CDR3 nucleotides read TGTGCCAGCAGCAAGACGGACAGGACGAACTCCTATAATTCACCCCTCCACTTT. As protein: CASSKTDRTNSYNSPLHF.

To note about this clonotype: Possible read error: a much larger clone is one base away. The chain couples TRBV12-3 or TRBV12-4 to TRBJ2-5; TRBD1 matches 8 bases. The CDR3 spans 14 residues. V was clipped by 5 bases and J by 7 bases; unmatched bases: 9. Written as DNA, the CDR3 is TGTGCCAGCAGTCCGGACAGGGCCCGGGGGACCCAGTACTTC. Translated, it gives CASSPDRARGTQYF.